The 22 T cell receptor beta chains listed next were all sequenced from one sample in a study of T cells in Graves' hyperthyroidism and ophthalmopathy. Amplification yielded TCR beta CDR3 regions, with RNA transcripts as the source. TCR CDR3 regions were first amplified by RT-PCR with HTBI primers. In TCRdb, the multiplex PCR reads were re-called with MiXCR into one record per CDR3 protein. The sample holds hundreds of thousands of distinct CDR3 sequences; less than 15% are singletons and the top ten take roughly a tenth. Sequencing was carried out using blood. These receptors were obtained from a woman aged 18-29 years with Graves' hyperthyroidism.

This clonotype has at least ten counts. V gene TRBV20-1 combines with J gene TRBJ2-1; no clear D gene. Germline-derived CDR1 and CDR2 are DFQATT and SNEGSKA (reference sequence). V was trimmed by 5 bases and J by 1 base, leaving 9 bases between them. CDR3 length: 13 amino acids. CDR3 coding DNA: TGCAGTGCTCCTAATCCATCCTACAATGAGCAGTTCTTC. Translation gives CSAPNPSYNEQFF.

This clonotype was counted at least ten times. The chain is built from TRBV7-2 and TRBJ2-1, with D uncertain. Trimming cost V 5 bases and J 0 bases, with 11 bases left between them. The CDR3 spans 15 residues. CDR1 and CDR2 (germline): SGHTA, FQGNSA. The CDR3 DNA sequence: TGTGCCAGCAGCCCGGACGGACGCTCCTACAATGAGCAGTTCTTC. This gives the protein CASSPDGRSYNEQFF.

This clonotype was counted ten times or more. V usage is TRBV20-1 and J usage is TRBJ2-3, with D possibly matching TRBD2 (6 bases). The ends were cut back, 6 bases at V and 6 bases at J, with 31 bases in the middle. The length of the CDR3 is 18 residues. The germline V gene encodes CDR1 DFQATT and CDR2 SNEGSKA (reference sequence). CDR3 nucleotide sequence: TGCAGTGCCGGCTTCACCCCGCGGGACTCGCTTTTTCCGGATACGCAGTATTTT. Protein sequence: CSAGFTPRDSLFPDTQYF.

This clonotype was observed many times. The chain recombines TRBV2 with TRBJ2-3, with D hard to call. Per the germline V gene, CDR1 is SNHLY and CDR2 is FYNNEI. Trimming cost V 3 bases and J 3 bases, with 7 bases left between them. The CDR3 totals 13 residues. CDR3 region: CASSEAETDTQYF. The CDR3 DNA follows: TGTGCCAGCAGTGAGGCAGAAACAGATACGCAGTATTTT.

This clonotype was detected many times. V is TRBV2 and J is TRBJ1-1; 7 bases agree with TRBD1. With 5 bases clipped from V and 5 bases from J, the junction kept 8 bases outside the gene matches. Germline CDR1 reads SNHLY; CDR2 reads FYNNEI. The CDR3 contains 14 residues. This CDR3 is CASSRTGGRTEAFF. CDR3 DNA: TGTGCCAGCAGTCGGACAGGAGGTAGGACTGAAGCTTTCTTT. Full variable domain (missing parts from reference TRBV2 and TRBJ1-1): EPEVTQTPSHQVTQMGQEVILRCVPISNHLYFYWYRQILGQKVEFLVSFYNNEISEKSEIFDDQFSVERPDGSNFTLKIRSTKLEDSAMYFCASSRTGGRTEAFFGQGTRLTVV.

Comments on this clonotype: A much bigger clone sits one base away, suggesting this may be a read error. The rearrangement joins TRBV28 to TRBJ2-5; possible D gene TRBD2, 6 bases. The germline V gene encodes CDR1 MDHEN and CDR2 SYDVKM. The CDR3 is 16 residues long. This chain's CDR3 is CASSSPILADQETRYF. The CDR3 DNA sequence: TGTGCCAGCAGTTCTCCAATTTTAGCGGATCAAGAGACCCGGTACTTC.

This clonotype was seen many times. V gene TRBV30 combines with J gene TRBJ1-5; D gene ambiguous. Trimming removed 0 bases at V and 3 bases at J, with 12 bases between. Germline values: CDR1 GTSNPN, CDR2 SVGIG (reference sequence). The CDR3 spans 15 residues. CDR3 in DNA: TGTGCCTGGAGTGTGGCGCGTTCCGACAATCAGCCCCAGCATTTT. Amino acid sequence: CAWSVARSDNQPQHF.

The chain employs TRBV12-3 or TRBV12-4 and TRBJ2-7; 7 nucleotides align to TRBD1. Germline trimming cut 3 bases from V and 3 bases from J; bases unmatched to any gene: 8. This CDR3 spans 15 amino acids. The CDR3 DNA is TGTGCCAGCAGTTTTAGGAGAGGGGGCCTCTACGAGCAGTACTTC. It specifies CASSFRRGGLYEQYF.

Turning to this clonotype: The junction departs from the called germline gene at one end, perhaps through a read error. The chain has TRBV7-9 and TRBJ1-4; tentative D call: TRBD1 (6 bases). Germline values: CDR1 SEHNR, CDR2 FQNEAQ (reference sequence). This CDR3 is built from 17 residues. Written as DNA, the CDR3 is TGTGCCAGCAGCTCACCGACAGGTTTCGCAACTAATGAAAAACCGTTTTTT. Translating gives CASSSPTGFATNEKPFF.

This clonotype was detected many times. The chain has TRBV4-3 and TRBJ2-7, with 9 bases that match TRBD2. CDR1 and CDR2 from the germline V gene are LGHNA and YSLEER. The CDR3 sequence is 18 residues long. The junction had 11 bases not matched to a gene; V was cut back by 0 bases and J by 2 bases. CDR3 protein: CASSQDDRSGSSPYEQYF. Here the CDR3 DNA reads TGCGCCAGCAGCCAAGACGATCGTAGCGGGAGCTCCCCCTACGAGCAGTACTTC.

This clonotype came up a few times. The chain uses TRBV29-1 and TRBJ2-6; D ambiguous. The V gene lost 4 bases and the J gene lost 1 base, with 8 bases spanning the gap. CDR3 length: 14 amino acids. Germline CDR1 SQVTM, CDR2 ANQGSEA. In DNA, the CDR3 is TGCAGCGTTGCTTCTGGTTCTGGGGCCAACGTCCTGACTTTC. It yields the protein CSVASGSGANVLTF.

This clonotype has at least ten counts. The chain employs TRBV11-3 and TRBJ1-1; TRBD1 matches at 8 bases. The V gene's germline CDR1 is SGHNT and CDR2 YENEEA. The CDR3 covers 17 residues. Unmatched junction bases numbered 9, after V lost 2 bases and J lost 1 base. CDR3: CASSLIQGARGNTEAFF. As DNA, the CDR3 is TGTGCCAGCAGCTTAATTCAGGGGGCTAGGGGGAACACTGAAGCTTTCTTT.

There are a few counts of this clonotype. The rearrangement links TRBV29-1 to TRBJ2-1; D perhaps matches TRBD2 (5 bases). The CDR3 length is 11 residues. V dropped 4 bases and J dropped 8 bases, with 9 bases sitting between them. CDR1 SQVTM and CDR2 ANQGSEA come from the germline V gene. CDR3 DNA sequence: TGCAGCGTTGGTCGGCGGGATGAGCAGTTCTTC. It specifies CSVGRRDEQFF.

For this clonotype: The junction departs from the called germline gene at one end, perhaps through a read error. The chain links TRBV5-1 to TRBJ2-7; 13 nucleotides match TRBD2. The CDR3 runs to 15 residues. Looked up from germline, CDR1 is SGHRS and CDR2 is YFSETQ. The CDR3, as DNA: TGCGCCAGCAGCTTCCGGACTAGCGGGAGCTACGGGCAGTACTTC. It encodes CASSFRTSGSYGQYF. The complete variable domain, with remaining parts taken from reference TRBV5-1 and TRBJ2-7, reads KAGVTQTPRYLIKTRGQQVTLSCSPISGHRSVSWYQQTPGQGLQFLFEYFSETQRNKGNFPGRFSGRQFSNSRSEMNVSTLELGDSALYLCASSFRTSGSYGQYFGPGTRLTVT.

In its sample, this clonotype was seen many times. V and J are TRBV12-3 or TRBV12-4 and TRBJ2-2; 10 nucleotides agree with TRBD2. With V trimmed by 8 bases and J by 1 base, 7 bases remained unmatched. The CDR3 spans 16 residues. CDR3 DNA sequence: TGTGCCAGCGAACGCACTAGCGGGATGAACACCGGGGAGCTGTTTTTT. The encoded protein is CASERTSGMNTGELFF.

This clonotype was detected only a few times. This chain connects TRBV4-3 to TRBJ2-7, with TRBD1 matching over 7 bases. Trimming at V came to 1 base and at J to 3 bases, leaving 9 bases not matched to a gene. This CDR3 has 16 residues. Per germline, CDR1 LGHNA and CDR2 YSLEER. DNA for the CDR3: TGCGCCAGCAGCCAAGTAGTAGGGACAGAACTCTACGAGCAGTACTTC. Amino acids: CASSQVVGTELYEQYF.

A note on this clonotype: A much bigger clone sits one base away, suggesting this may be a read error. J is TRBJ2-3 and V is TRBV27; 8 nucleotides agree with TRBD1. V lost 7 bases and J lost 3; bases outside the gene matches: 9. The CDR3 runs 15 residues. CDR1 is MNHEY and CDR2 is SMNVEV in the germline V gene (reference sequence). The DNA of the CDR3 is TGTGCCAGCAACTGGAGGACAGGGTTTACAGATACGCAGTATTTT. Translating it yields CASNWRTGFTDTQYF.

This clonotype was recorded a few times. The chain is built from TRBV5-1 and TRBJ2-2, with 7 bases aligning to TRBD2. Trimming cost V 0 bases and J 6 bases; bases outside gene matches: 2. Germline V gene sequence: CDR1 SGHRS, CDR2 YFSETQ. The CDR3 has 14 residues. The chain's CDR3 is CASSLATSPGELFF. The CDR3 DNA is TGCGCCAGCAGCTTGGCGACTAGCCCCGGGGAGCTGTTTTTT.

Remarks on this clonotype: A much larger clone differs from this one at a single base, so this may be a read error. Written as DNA, the CDR3 is TGTGCCAGCAGTACCAGTAGAGGGTGGGACACTGAAGCTTTCTTT. This codes for CASSTSRGWDTEAFF. The chain recombines TRBV7-9 with TRBJ1-1; D ambiguous. Germline loops: CDR1 SEHNR, CDR2 FQNEAQ (reference sequence). V lost 6 bases and J 3 bases, leaving 17 bases between the germline ends. The CDR3 totals 15 residues.

This clonotype was seen many times. V is TRBV11-3 and J is TRBJ1-1; D might be TRBD1 (6 bases). The germline V and J ends were trimmed by 2 bases and 1 base, with 17 bases remaining between them. This CDR3 contains 17 residues. From germline, CDR1 is SGHNT and CDR2 YENEEA. The CDR3 spells CASSLYLGQPPNTEAFF. Here the CDR3 DNA reads TGTGCCAGCAGCTTATATTTGGGACAACCACCGAACACTGAAGCTTTCTTT.

This clonotype was seen more than once but under ten times. The chain carries TRBV19 and TRBJ2-1; 8 bases line up with TRBD2. CDR1 is LNHDA and CDR2 is SQIVND in the germline V gene (reference sequence). CDR3 length: 15 residues. V was pared by 2 bases and J by 7 bases, with 7 bases of the junction left unmatched. CDR3 DNA: TGTGCCAGTAGTATATACGGGAGGGCCTGGAATGAGCAGTTCTTC. This sequence encodes CASSIYGRAWNEQFF.

This clonotype was detected ten times or more. The gene calls are TRBV2 and TRBJ2-4, with 9 positions matching TRBD1. The trim removed 8 bases at V and 0 bases at J, leaving 2 bases unmatched. The V gene's germline CDR1 is SNHLY and CDR2 FYNNEI. This CDR3 spans 14 amino acids. CDR3: CASGTGLAKNIQYF. The CDR3 bases are TGTGCCAGCGGGACAGGGCTAGCCAAAAACATTCAGTACTTC.